Below are 5 T cell receptor beta chains sequenced from a single sample in a study of T cells in localized non-small cell lung cancer. Produced via immunoSEQ multiplex PCR; TCRdb's table is partial and in-frame only. Found here are roughly 38,000 clones, around nine tenths of them singletons; the top ten hold about 3.5%. Sequenced material: peripheral blood, taken before any cancer treatment. Receptors originate from a man between 18 and 49 years old with stage I lung adenocarcinoma.

The CDR3 loop is CASSRLGLAENTGELFF. The DNA for the CDR3 is TGTGCCAGCAGTAGGTTGGGACTAGCGGAGAACACCGGGGAGCTGTTTTTT. This rearrangement joins TRBV28 to TRBJ2-2, with TRBD2 matching over 11 bases. Germline lookup yields CDR1 MDHEN and CDR2 SYDVKM. The junction had 6 bases not matched to a gene; V was cut back by 5 bases and J by 1 base. The CDR3 extends over 17 amino acids.

V is TRBV28 and J is TRBJ1-5; 10 bases are a match to TRBD1. The V gene's germline CDR1 is MDHEN and CDR2 SYDVKM. After removal of 6 bases from V and 7 bases from J, the junction contained 6 bases not matched to a gene. The CDR3 consists of 14 residues. The DNA of the CDR3 is TGTGCCAGCAGCAGACAGGGGGCGCTGCAGCCCCAGCATTTT. Amino acid sequence: CASSRQGALQPQHF.

V is TRBV7-9 and J is TRBJ1-2; weak D call: TRBD1 (6 bases). The germline V gene has CDR1 SEHNR and CDR2 FQNEAQ (reference sequence). This CDR3 is built from 14 residues. Trimming took off 6 bases at V and 1 base at J, with 12 bases between the two ends. The chain's CDR3 is CASSRDRNNYGYTF. CDR3 sequence (DNA): TGTGCCAGCAGTCGAGACAGGAATAACTATGGCTACACCTTC.

This chain links TRBV18 with TRBJ2-1; 10 bases line up with TRBD2. The CDR3 totals 16 residues. V shed 2 bases, J shed 10 bases, and the junction held 11 bases outside the gene matches. CDR1 KGHSH and CDR2 LQKENI come from the germline V gene. CDR3 sequence: CASSPGTSAGAGEQFF. The CDR3 coding sequence is TGTGCCAGCTCACCAGGGACTAGCGCAGGGGCGGGAGAGCAGTTCTTC. Variable domain in full (rest from reference TRBV18 and TRBJ2-1): NAGVMQNPRHLVRRRGQEARLRCSPMKGHSHVYWYRQLPEEGLKFMVYLQKENIIDESGMPKERFSAEFPKEGPSILRIQQVVRGDSAAYFCASSPGTSAGAGEQFFGPGTRLTVL.

The chain links TRBV28 to TRBJ2-2; D unresolved. This CDR3 has 18 residues. With 4 bases removed from V and 1 base from J, the gap between germline ends came to 19 bases. The germline gives CDR1 MDHEN, CDR2 SYDVKM. CDR3 sequence reads: CASSSWSLREVNTGELFF. The CDR3 bases are TGTGCCAGCAGTTCCTGGTCTTTGAGAGAGGTGAACACCGGGGAGCTGTTTTTT.